The 10 T cell receptor beta chains below all came from one sample that was sequenced in a study of OX40 agonist ivuxolimab in advanced cancers. Clones were read by immunoSEQ multiplex PCR, and TCRdb kept only the in-frame ones, dropping some. The table has 6,500 to 8,000 clones, 79% seen once; the top ten hold approximately 28%. This specimen consisted of CD4+ or CD8+ T cells sorted from blood, obtained in a trial of the OX40 agonist ivuxolimab. The receptors were sampled from an adult with an advanced solid tumor such as melanoma, head and neck, liver or kidney cancer.

The chain carries TRBV10-2 and TRBJ2-3, with TRBD2 matching 12 bases. The V and J ends lost 4 bases and 4 bases, in that order; junction bases with no gene match: 3. This CDR3 region has 15 residues. Germline assignment: CDR1 WSHSY and CDR2 SAAADI. CDR3 coding DNA: TGCGCCAGCAGTGGACTAGCGGGAGTTTCAGATACGCAGTATTTT. Translated, it gives CASSGLAGVSDTQYF.

V is TRBV28 and J is TRBJ2-2; TRBD1 aligns across 8 bases. The trim removed 3 bases at V and 1 base at J, leaving 4 bases unmatched. CDR1 is MDHEN and CDR2 is SYDVKM in the germline V gene. The length of the CDR3 is 16 residues. The CDR3 sequence is CASSFLGTGNTGELFF. The CDR3 DNA sequence: TGTGCCAGCAGTTTCCTTGGGACAGGGAACACCGGGGAGCTGTTTTTT.

The chain links TRBV5-6 to TRBJ2-5, with 9 bases fitting TRBD1. J lost 5 bases, V lost 0 bases, and 8 bases had no gene match. Germline V gives CDR1 SGHDT, CDR2 YYEEEE. This CDR3 spans 16 amino acids. Here the CDR3 DNA reads TGTGCCAGCAGCTTGGAGAGGGACAGGGAGGAGGAGACCCAGTACTTC. Its protein is CASSLERDREEETQYF.

V and J are TRBV5-4 and TRBJ1-1; D remains unclear. V was clipped by 0 bases and J by 3 bases, with 15 bases between them. CDR1 and CDR2 (germline): SGHNT, YYREEE (reference sequence). The CDR3 loop spans 16 amino acids. The DNA of the CDR3 is TGTGCCAGCAGCTTGGTTCCAGCCCTGATGGACACTGAAGCTTTCTTT. Translation gives CASSLVPALMDTEAFF.

V gene TRBV19 combines with J gene TRBJ1-5; the D gene is possibly TRBD1 (5 bases). The V gene's germline CDR1 is LNHDA and CDR2 SQIVND (reference sequence). The CDR3 has 12 amino acids. Trimming took off 3 bases at V and 11 bases at J, with 11 bases between the two ends. CDR3 DNA sequence: TGTGCCAGTAGTATGGGGCTCGGGGCCCAGCATTTT. Amino acids: CASSMGLGAQHF.

The table lists this clone with a count of one. The rearrangement uses TRBV11-2 and TRBJ2-1; 8 bases align to TRBD2. Looked up from germline, CDR1 is SGHAT and CDR2 is FQNNGV. This CDR3 contains 16 residues. The ends lost 2 bases at V and 3 bases at J; junction bases unmatched: 6. CDR3 nucleotide sequence: TGTGCCAGCAGCTTATACGGGGGGGGCTTCTACAATGAGCAGTTCTTC. It codes for CASSLYGGGFYNEQFF.

The genes are TRBV5-1 and TRBJ1-2; D possibly corresponds to TRBD1 (5 bases). V was pared by 2 bases and J by 5 bases, with 10 bases between. CDR3 length equals 13 residues. Germline values: CDR1 SGHRS, CDR2 YFSETQ. CDR3 DNA: TGCGCCAGCAGCTTACGGGACTCTTATGGCTACACCTTC. Protein product: CASSLRDSYGYTF.

J is TRBJ2-5 and V is TRBV28; D ambiguous. Germline lookup yields CDR1 MDHEN and CDR2 SYDVKM. Trimming took 4 bases from V and 0 from J, leaving 15 bases between them. This CDR3 has 16 residues. CDR3 bases: TGTGCCAGCAGTTCCCTCCAAGCAGCGTACCAAGAGACCCAGTACTTC. Translation: CASSSLQAAYQETQYF.

The chain has TRBV6-1 and TRBJ2-1; TRBD2 agrees at 10 bases. The CDR3 is 15 amino acids. Germline-derived CDR1 and CDR2 are MNHNS and SASEGT. The J segment lost 4 bases and the V segment lost 7 bases, leaving 7 bases of the junction unmatched. Written as DNA, the CDR3 is TGTGCCAGCATGGGAACTAGCGGGGCTTACAATGAGCAGTTCTTC. This codes for CASMGTSGAYNEQFF.

This clone was counted a few times. The chain has TRBV28 and TRBJ2-7, with a tentative D call TRBD2 (6 bases). The V and J ends lost 2 bases and 0 bases respectively, with 8 bases between them. The CDR3 is 14 residues long. The germline V gene has CDR1 MDHEN and CDR2 SYDVKM. The CDR3 loop reads CASSLAGSSYEQYF. CDR3 nucleotides: TGTGCCAGCAGTTTAGCGGGGAGCTCCTACGAGCAGTACTTC.